This T cell receptor (beta chain) was recorded in a study of metastatic and nonmetastatic thyroid tumors. Study-level information: Across blood and tumor or nodule tissue, repertoires from malignant and benign thyroid patients were compared with one another. Study-level results: TCR beta diversity was reportedly significantly higher in malignant thyroid tumors than benign nodules, in blood and tumor.

As to this clone: Its antigen is not identified.

Trimming cost V 0 bases and J 8 bases, with 11 bases left between them. The CDR3 extends over 14 amino acids. CDR1 SGHNT and CDR2 YENEEA come from the germline V gene. Until they underwent thyroid surgery, no patient had received any treatment. Original processing notes: The authors used CDR3 differences across clinicopathological groups to build a distant-metastasis classifier for papillary thyroid cancer. TCRdb re-called clones from the PCR reads using MiXCR. The authors' filters were not applied to this entry. Of 20,000 or so clones listed, under 25% were seen once; the top ten hold about 10%. The rearrangement joins TRBV11-3 to TRBJ2-1; perhaps TRBD2 as D (5 bases). The specimen was tumor tissue. This receptor was taken from a male donor with papillary thyroid cancer or a benign thyroid nodule (not recorded which). Some clones in this sample may be carry-over from other donors' samples. The CDR3 protein is CASSLDFGDHEQFF. The CDR3 DNA follows: TGTGCCAGCAGCTTAGACTTCGGGGATCATGAGCAGTTCTTC.